This T cell receptor beta chain was recovered during a study of a mutant IDH1 vaccine in newly diagnosed glioma. The wider study: Vaccinations were initiated 4-6 weeks following radiotherapy alone, or were given together with temozolomide cycles. Treated patients showed a male proportion of approximately 62%, a female proportion of about 40%, and a mean age of around 39 years. Patients' prior therapy spanned radiotherapy, temozolomide, or both; most underwent both.

The CDR3 runs to 13 residues. V was shortened by 1 base and J by 7 bases, with 10 bases between the two germline ends. Germline CDR1 and CDR2: SGHVS and FQNEAQ. As concerns this clone: What it recognizes is unknown.

As to time point: week 11, during vaccination. Each vaccine dose was 300 ug of mutant IDH1 20-mer peptide, with topical imiquimod. Clones were read by immunoSEQ multiplex PCR, and TCRdb kept only the in-frame ones, dropping some. The top ten hold about 16% of the sample, which has 35,000 or so clones, 80% seen once. The V gene is TRBV7-8, the J gene TRBJ1-1; D gene unclear. This receptor was identified in a woman aged 25 to 39 with glioma. Some clones in this sample may be carry-over from other donors' samples. The sample here was peripheral blood mononuclear cells (PBMCs), taken from a glioma patient whose treatment included an IDH1 peptide vaccine. The chain's CDR3 is CASSLGHRLEAFF. CDR3 nucleotide sequence: TGTGCCAGCAGCTTAGGGCACAGACTTGAAGCTTTCTTT.